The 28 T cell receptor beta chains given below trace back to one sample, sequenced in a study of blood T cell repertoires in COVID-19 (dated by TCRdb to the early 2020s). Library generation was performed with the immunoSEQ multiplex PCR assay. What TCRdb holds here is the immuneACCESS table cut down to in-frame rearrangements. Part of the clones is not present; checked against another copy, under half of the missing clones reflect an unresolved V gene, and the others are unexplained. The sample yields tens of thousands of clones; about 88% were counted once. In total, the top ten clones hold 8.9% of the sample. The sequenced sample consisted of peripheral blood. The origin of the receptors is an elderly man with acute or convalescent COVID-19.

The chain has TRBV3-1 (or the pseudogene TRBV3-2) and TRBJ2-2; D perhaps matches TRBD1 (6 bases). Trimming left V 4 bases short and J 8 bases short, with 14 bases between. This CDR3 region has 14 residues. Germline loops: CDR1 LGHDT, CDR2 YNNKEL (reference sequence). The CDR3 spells CASSPIQGSGELFF. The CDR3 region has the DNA TGTGCCAGCAGCCCCATACAGGGTTCAGGGGAGCTGTTTTTT.

DNA for the CDR3: TGCGCCAGCAGCCAAGAGGGGGGAGGTTCCTCTGGGGCCAACGTCCTGACTTTC. Translating it yields CASSQEGGGSSGANVLTF. The chain recombines TRBV4-1 with TRBJ2-6; possible D gene TRBD2, 6 bases. With 0 bases removed from V and 0 bases from J, the gap between germline ends came to 12 bases. The CDR3 length is 18 residues. Germline values: CDR1 MGHRA, CDR2 YSYEKL.

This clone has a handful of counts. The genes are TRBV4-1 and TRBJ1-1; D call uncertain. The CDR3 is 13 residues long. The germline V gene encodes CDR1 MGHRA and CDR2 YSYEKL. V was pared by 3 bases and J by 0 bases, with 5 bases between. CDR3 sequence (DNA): TGCGCCAGCAGCCATATTGTGAACACTGAAGCTTTCTTT. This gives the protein CASSHIVNTEAFF.

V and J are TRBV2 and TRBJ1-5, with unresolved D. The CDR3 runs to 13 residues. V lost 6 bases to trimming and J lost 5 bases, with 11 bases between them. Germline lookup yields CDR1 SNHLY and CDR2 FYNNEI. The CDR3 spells CASSLIGDQPQHF. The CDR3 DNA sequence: TGTGCCAGCAGCTTAATCGGGGATCAGCCCCAGCATTTT.

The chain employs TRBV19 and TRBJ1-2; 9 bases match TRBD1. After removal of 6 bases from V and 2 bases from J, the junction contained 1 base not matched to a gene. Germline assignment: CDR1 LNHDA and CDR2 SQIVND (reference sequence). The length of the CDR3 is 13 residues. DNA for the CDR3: TGTGCCAGTAGGGGACAGGGAAACTATGGCTACACCTTC. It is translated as CASRGQGNYGYTF.

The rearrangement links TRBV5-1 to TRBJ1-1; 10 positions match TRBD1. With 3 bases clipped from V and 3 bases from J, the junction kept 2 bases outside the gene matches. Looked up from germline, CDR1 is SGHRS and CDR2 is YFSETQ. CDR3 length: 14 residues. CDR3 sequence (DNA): TGCGCCAGCAGCTCAGGGACAGGGGACACTGAAGCTTTCTTT. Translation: CASSSGTGDTEAFF. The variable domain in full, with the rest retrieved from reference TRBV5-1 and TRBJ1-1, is KAGVTQTPRYLIKTRGQQVTLSCSPISGHRSVSWYQQTPGQGLQFLFEYFSETQRNKGNFPGRFSGRQFSNSRSEMNVSTLELGDSALYLCASSSGTGDTEAFFGQGTRLTVV.

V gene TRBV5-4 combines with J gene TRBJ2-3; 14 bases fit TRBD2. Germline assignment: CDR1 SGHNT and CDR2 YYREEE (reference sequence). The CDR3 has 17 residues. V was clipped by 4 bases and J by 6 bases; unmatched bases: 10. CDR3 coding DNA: TGTGCCAGCAGCCTCCGACTAGCGGGAGGGGGAGGGGATACGCAGTATTTT. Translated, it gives CASSLRLAGGGGDTQYF.

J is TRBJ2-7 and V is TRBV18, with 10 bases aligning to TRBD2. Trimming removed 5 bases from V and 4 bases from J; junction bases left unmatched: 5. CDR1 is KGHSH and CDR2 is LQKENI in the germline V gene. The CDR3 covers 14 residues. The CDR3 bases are TGTGCCAGCTCATTGCTAGCGGGGGAATACGAGCAGTACTTC. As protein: CASSLLAGEYEQYF. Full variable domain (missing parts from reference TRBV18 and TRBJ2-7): NAGVMQNPRHLVRRRGQEARLRCSPMKGHSHVYWYRQLPEEGLKFMVYLQKENIIDESGMPKERFSAEFPKEGPSILRIQQVVRGDSAAYFCASSLLAGEYEQYFGPGTRLTVT.

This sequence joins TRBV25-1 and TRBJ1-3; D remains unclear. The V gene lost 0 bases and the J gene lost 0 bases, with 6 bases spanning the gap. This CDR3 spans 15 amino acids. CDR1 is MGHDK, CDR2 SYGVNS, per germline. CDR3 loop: CASSEYASSGNTIYF. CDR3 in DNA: TGTGCCAGCAGTGAATACGCCAGCTCTGGAAACACCATATATTTT.

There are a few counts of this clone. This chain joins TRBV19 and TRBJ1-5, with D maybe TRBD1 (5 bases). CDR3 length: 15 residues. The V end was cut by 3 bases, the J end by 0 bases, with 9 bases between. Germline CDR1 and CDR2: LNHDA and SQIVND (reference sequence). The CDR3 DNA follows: TGTGCCAGTAGTATGACAGCCCTTAGCAATCAGCCCCAGCATTTT. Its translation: CASSMTALSNQPQHF.

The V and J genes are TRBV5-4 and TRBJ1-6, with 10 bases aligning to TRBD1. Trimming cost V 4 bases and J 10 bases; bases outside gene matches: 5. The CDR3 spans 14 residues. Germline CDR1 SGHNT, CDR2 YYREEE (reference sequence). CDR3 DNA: TGTGCCAGCAGCGTGGACAGGGGGGAGTCACCCCTCCACTTT. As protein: CASSVDRGESPLHF.

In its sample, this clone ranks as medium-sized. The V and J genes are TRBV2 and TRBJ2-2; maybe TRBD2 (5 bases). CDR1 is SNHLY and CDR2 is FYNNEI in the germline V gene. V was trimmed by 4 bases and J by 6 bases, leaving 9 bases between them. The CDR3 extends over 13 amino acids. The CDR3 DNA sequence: TGTGCCAGCAGTGCTACAGCGGCCGGGGAGCTGTTTTTT. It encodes CASSATAAGELFF.

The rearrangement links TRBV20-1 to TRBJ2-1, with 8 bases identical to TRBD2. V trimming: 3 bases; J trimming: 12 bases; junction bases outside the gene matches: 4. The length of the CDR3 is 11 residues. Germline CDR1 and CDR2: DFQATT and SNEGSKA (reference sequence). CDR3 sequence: CSASIREGQFF. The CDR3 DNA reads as TGCAGTGCTAGTATCCGGGAGGGGCAGTTCTTC.

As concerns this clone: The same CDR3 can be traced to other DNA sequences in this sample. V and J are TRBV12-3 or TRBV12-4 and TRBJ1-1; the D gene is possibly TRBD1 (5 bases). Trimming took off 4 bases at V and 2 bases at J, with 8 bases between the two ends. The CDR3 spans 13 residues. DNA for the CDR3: TGTGCCAGCAGTTCGCAGGGAAACACTGAAGCTTTCTTT. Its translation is CASSSQGNTEAFF.

This chain's CDR3 is CASSPTVSHTEAFF. CDR3 sequence (DNA): TGCGCCAGCAGCCCGACAGTAAGTCACACTGAAGCTTTCTTT. The rearrangement links TRBV10-1 to TRBJ1-1; a weak D match, TRBD1 (5 bases). Trimming took 6 bases from V and 3 from J, leaving 14 bases between them. Per the germline V gene, CDR1 is WNHNN and CDR2 is SYGVQD (reference sequence). This CDR3 has 14 amino acids.

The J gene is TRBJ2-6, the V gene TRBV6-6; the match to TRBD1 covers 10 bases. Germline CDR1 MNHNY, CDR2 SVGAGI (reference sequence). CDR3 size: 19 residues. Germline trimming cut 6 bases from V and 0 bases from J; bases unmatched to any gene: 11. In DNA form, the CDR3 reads TGTGCCAGCAGGCGAAGTGGGGACAGGGGCCTCTCTGGGGCCAACGTCCTGACTTTC. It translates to CASRRSGDRGLSGANVLTF.

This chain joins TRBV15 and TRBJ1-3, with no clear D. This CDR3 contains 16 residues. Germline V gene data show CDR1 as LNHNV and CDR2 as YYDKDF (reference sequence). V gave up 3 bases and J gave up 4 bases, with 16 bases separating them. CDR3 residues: CATSSGAGISGNTIYF. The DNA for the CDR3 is TGTGCCACCAGCAGTGGTGCAGGAATATCAGGAAACACCATATATTTT.

The CDR3 DNA is TGTGCCAGCAGTGAGGAGGGGCCCCTCTATGGCTACACCTTC. It specifies CASSEEGPLYGYTF. This chain joins TRBV25-1 and TRBJ1-2; D is possibly TRBD1 (5 bases). The CDR3 is made up of 14 amino acids. Looked up from germline, CDR1 is MGHDK and CDR2 is SYGVNS. V was shortened by 3 bases and J by 4 bases, with 12 bases between the two germline ends.

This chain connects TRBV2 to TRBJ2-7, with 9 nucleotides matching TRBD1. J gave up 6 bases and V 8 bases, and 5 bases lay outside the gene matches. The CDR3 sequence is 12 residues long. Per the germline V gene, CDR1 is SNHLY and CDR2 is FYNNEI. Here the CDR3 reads CASGTGLSEQYF. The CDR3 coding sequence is TGTGCCAGCGGGACAGGGTTAAGCGAGCAGTACTTC.

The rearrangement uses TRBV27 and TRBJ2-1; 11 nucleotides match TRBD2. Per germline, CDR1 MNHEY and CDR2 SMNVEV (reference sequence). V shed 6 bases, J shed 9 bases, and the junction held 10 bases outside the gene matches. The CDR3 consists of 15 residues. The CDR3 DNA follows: TGTGCCAGCAGGATATTAGCGGGGGGGCAGGGTGAGCAGTTCTTC. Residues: CASRILAGGQGEQFF.

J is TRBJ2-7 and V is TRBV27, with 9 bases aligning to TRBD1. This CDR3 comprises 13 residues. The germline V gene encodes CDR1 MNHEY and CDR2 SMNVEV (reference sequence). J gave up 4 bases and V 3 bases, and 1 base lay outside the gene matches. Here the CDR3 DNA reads TGTGCCAGCAGTTTCGGGACAGGGTACGAGCAGTACTTC. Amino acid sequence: CASSFGTGYEQYF.

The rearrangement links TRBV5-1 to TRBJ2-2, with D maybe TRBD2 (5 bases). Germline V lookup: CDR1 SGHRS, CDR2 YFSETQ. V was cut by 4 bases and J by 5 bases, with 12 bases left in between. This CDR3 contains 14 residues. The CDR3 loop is CASSPGIPTGELFF. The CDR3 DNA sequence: TGCGCCAGCAGCCCCGGGATACCGACCGGGGAGCTGTTTTTT.

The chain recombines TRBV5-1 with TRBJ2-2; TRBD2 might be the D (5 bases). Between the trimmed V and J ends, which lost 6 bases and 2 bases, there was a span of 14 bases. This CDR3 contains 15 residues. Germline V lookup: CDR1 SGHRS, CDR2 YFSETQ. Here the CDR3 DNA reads TGCGCCAGCATAGAGGGAAGCATTAACACCGGGGAGCTGTTTTTT. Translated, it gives CASIEGSINTGELFF. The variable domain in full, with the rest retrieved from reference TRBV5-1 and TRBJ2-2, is KAGVTQTPRYLIKTRGQQVTLSCSPISGHRSVSWYQQTPGQGLQFLFEYFSETQRNKGNFPGRFSGRQFSNSRSEMNVSTLELGDSALYLCASIEGSINTGELFFGEGSRLTVL.

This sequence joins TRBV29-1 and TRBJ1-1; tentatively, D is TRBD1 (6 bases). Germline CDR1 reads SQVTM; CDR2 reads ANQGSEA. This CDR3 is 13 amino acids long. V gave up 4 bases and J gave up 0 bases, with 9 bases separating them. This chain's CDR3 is CSVVRQVNTEAFF. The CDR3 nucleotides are TGCAGCGTTGTAAGACAGGTGAACACTGAAGCTTTCTTT.

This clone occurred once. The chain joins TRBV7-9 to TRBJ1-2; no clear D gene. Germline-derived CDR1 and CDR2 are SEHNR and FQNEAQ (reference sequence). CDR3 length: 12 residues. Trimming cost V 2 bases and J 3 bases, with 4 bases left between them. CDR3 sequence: CASSLIDYGYTF. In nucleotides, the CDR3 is TGTGCCAGCAGCTTAATCGACTATGGCTACACCTTC.

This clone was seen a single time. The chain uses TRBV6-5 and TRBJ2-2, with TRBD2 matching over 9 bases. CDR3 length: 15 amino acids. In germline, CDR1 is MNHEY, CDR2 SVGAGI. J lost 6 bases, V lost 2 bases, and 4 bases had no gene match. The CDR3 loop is CASSYETSGSGELFF. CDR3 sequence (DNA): TGTGCCAGCAGTTACGAGACTAGCGGTTCCGGGGAGCTGTTTTTT.

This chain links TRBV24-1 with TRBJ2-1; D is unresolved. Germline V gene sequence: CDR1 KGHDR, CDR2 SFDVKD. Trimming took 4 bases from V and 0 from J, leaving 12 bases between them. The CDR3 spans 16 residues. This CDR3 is CATSDSGPSSYNEQFF. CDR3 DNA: TGTGCCACCAGTGACTCCGGCCCTAGCTCCTACAATGAGCAGTTCTTC.

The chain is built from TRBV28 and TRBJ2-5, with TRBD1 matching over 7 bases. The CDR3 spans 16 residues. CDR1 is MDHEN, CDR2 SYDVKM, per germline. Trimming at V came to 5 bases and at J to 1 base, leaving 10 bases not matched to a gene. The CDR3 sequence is CASSASSGGTQETQYF. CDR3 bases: TGTGCCAGCAGTGCTTCCTCAGGGGGAACCCAAGAGACCCAGTACTTC.